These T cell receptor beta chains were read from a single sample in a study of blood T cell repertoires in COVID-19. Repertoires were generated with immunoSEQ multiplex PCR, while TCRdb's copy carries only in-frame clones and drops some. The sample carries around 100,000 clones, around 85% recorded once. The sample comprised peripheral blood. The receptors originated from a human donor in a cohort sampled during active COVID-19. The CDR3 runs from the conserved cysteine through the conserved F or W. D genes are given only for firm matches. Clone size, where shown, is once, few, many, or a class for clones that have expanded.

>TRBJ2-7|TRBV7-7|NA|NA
TGTGCCAGCAGCTTAGACAGGAGCTACGAGCAGTACTTC
CASSLDRSYEQYF
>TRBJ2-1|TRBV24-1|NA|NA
TGTGCCACCAGTGACTCCGGGACACCCTCCAATGAGCAGTTCTTC
CATSDSGTPSNEQFF
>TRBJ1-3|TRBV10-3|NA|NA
TGTGCCATCCGAGGGTACTCTGGAAACACCATATATTTT
CAIRGYSGNTIYF
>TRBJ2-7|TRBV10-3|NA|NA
TGTGCCATCAGTGATCAGGGAATCCATTACGAGCAGTACTTC
CAISDQGIHYEQYF
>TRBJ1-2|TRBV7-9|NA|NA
TGTGCCAGCAGCTTAACCACTTCAGGCTATGGCTACACCTTC
CASSLTTSGYGYTF
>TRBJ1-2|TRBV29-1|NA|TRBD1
TGCAGCGTTAGACTGGACAGGGCCGATGGCTACACCTTC
CSVRLDRADGYTF
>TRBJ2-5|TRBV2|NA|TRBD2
TGTGCCAGCATTCTCGCGGGGGGGTACCAAGAGACCCAGTACTTC
CASILAGGYQETQYF
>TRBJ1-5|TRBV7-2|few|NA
TGTGCCAGCAGCCCGGGCAATCAGCCCCAGCATTTT
CASSPGNQPQHF
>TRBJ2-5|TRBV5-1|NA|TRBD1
TGCGCCAGCAGCCGCACTCCGACAGGGGGTGAGACCCAGTACTTC
CASSRTPTGGETQYF
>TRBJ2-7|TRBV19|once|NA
TGTGCCAGTAGTACCCAGAATGGCTACGAGCAGTACTTC
CASSTQNGYEQYF
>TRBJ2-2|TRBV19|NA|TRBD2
TGTGCCAGTAAGGGTCGGATTGGGAGGGCCGGGGAGCTGTTTTTT
CASKGRIGRAGELFF
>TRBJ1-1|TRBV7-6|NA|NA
TGTGCCAGCAGCTTAGTCCCGCAGGGGAGCACTGAAGCTTTCTTT
CASSLVPQGSTEAFF
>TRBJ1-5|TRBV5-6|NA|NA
TGTGCCAGCAACAAACAGGGTCGCAATCAGCCCCAGCATTTT
CASNKQGRNQPQHF
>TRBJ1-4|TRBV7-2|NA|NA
TGTGCCAGCTCCCTTACGGGGAATGAAAAACTGTTTTTT
CASSLTGNEKLFF
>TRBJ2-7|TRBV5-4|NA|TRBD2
TGTGCCAGCAGCTTGAAGGCGGGAGGGTCCTACGAGCAGTACTTC
CASSLKAGGSYEQYF
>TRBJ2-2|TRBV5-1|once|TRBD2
TGCGCCAGCAGCTTGGAGCCAGCGGGGGGAAGCGGGGAGCTGTTTTTT
CASSLEPAGGSGELFF
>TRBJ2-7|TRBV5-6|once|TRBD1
TGTGCCAGCAGCTTGGGCAGCAGGGGGCTCTACGAGCAGTACTTC
CASSLGSRGLYEQYF
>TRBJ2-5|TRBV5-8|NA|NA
TGTGCCAGCAGCTTGGAGGACTTGGGATTGGGGCAAGAGACCCAGTACTTC
CASSLEDLGLGQETQYF
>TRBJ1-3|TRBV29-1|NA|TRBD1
TGCAGCGTCGTTCCCCCAGGGGGGACTGGAAACACCATATATTTT
CSVVPPGGTGNTIYF
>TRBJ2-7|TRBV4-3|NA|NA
TGCGCCAGCAGCCAAGTTCTGACTTCCCACGAGCAGTACTTC
CASSQVLTSHEQYF
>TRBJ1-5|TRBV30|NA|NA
TGTGCCTGGACAAGGGGGGGGATCGGGAGTCAGCCCCAGCATTTT
CAWTRGGIGSQPQHF
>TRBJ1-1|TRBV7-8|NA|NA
TGTGCCAGCAGCTTCAGGGACACTGAAGCTTTCTTT
CASSFRDTEAFF
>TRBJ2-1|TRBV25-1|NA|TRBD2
TGTGCCAGCAGTGAATCCGGTAGCGGGTTTAGCTCCTACAATGAGCAGTTCTTC
CASSESGSGFSSYNEQFF
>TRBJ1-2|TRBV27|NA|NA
TGTGCCAGCAGTTTTCGTGAAGGGGCTGGCGGCTACACCTTC
CASSFREGAGGYTF
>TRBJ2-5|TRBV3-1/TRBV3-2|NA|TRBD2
TGTGCCAGCAGCCAAGGAACGAGCGGGGGGGCTAAAGAGACCCAGTACTTC
CASSQGTSGGAKETQYF
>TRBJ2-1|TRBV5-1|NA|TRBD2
TGCGCCAGCAGCCTTACTAGCGGGAGTTGGAATGAGCAGTTCTTC
CASSLTSGSWNEQFF
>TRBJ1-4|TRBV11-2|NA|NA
TGTGCCAGCAGCTTAGAAAGTCCAGGAACTCACCGCTCAACTAATGAAAAACTGTTTTTT
CASSLESPGTHRSTNEKLFF
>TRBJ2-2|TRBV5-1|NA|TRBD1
TGCGCCAGCAGCCGGGGACAGGGGGCCGGGGAGCTGTTTTTT
CASSRGQGAGELFF
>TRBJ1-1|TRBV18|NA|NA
TGTGCCAGCTCACCAGTATCTAAGAGCACTGAAGCTTTCTTT
CASSPVSKSTEAFF
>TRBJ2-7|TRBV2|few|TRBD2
TGTGCCAGCATGGAGCTGGGGGGGGGAGCGGCCAGTGACTACGAGCAGTACTTC
CASMELGGGAASDYEQYF
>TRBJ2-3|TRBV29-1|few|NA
TGCAGCGCCGACGGGGGGCGGCCCGATACGCAGTATTTT
CSADGGRPDTQYF
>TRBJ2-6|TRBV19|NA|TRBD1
TGTGCCAGTAGTGTGACAGGGGTAGCTGGGGCCAACGTCCTGACTTTC
CASSVTGVAGANVLTF
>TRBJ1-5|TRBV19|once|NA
TGTGCCAGTAGTCAAGGACAGTATCAGCCCCAGCATTTT
CASSQGQYQPQHF
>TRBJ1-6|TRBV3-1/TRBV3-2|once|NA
TGTGCCAGCAGCCATGCTTACAGGGAGTATAATTCACCCCTCCACTTT
CASSHAYREYNSPLHF
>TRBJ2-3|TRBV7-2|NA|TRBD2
TGTGCCAGCAGCTTAGAGGGGACTAGTACAACTAGCACAGATACGCAGTATTTT
CASSLEGTSTTSTDTQYF
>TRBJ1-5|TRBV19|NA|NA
TGTGCCAGTAAGTCAGGGCCTAATCAGCCCCAGCATTTT
CASKSGPNQPQHF
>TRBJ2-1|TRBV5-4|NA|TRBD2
TGTGCCAGCCCCCTGACTAGCGGGGGGGCCGGTGGTGAGCAGTTCTTC
CASPLTSGGAGGEQFF
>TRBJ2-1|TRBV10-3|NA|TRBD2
TGTGCCATCAGCCCAACTAGCGGTTCCCACAATGAGCAGTTCTTC
CAISPTSGSHNEQFF
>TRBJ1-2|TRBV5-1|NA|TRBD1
TGCGCCAGCAGCCTGGGGACAGGAACTACGAAACCTAACTATGGCTACACCTTC
CASSLGTGTTKPNYGYTF
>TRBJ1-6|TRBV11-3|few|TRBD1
TGTGCCAGCAGCCTGGGACAGACAAATTCACCCCTCCACTTT
CASSLGQTNSPLHF
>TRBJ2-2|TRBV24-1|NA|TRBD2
TGTGCCACCAGTGACCCGACTAGCGGGAGCACCGGGGAGCTGTTTTTT
CATSDPTSGSTGELFF
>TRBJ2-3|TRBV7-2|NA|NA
TGTGCCAGCTTGGGGGGTTTAGATACGCAGTATTTT
CASLGGLDTQYF
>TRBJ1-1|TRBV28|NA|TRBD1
TGTGCCAGCAGTTCCCCAGGGGGCCTCTCTGAAGCTTTCTTT
CASSSPGGLSEAFF
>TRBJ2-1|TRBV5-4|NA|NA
TGTGCCAGCAGCTTGGGCCCAGGGGTGTCCTACAATGAGCAGTTCTTC
CASSLGPGVSYNEQFF
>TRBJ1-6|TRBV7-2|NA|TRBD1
TGTGCCAGCAGCTTAGCGACAGGGGTCGGTTCACCCCTCCACTTT
CASSLATGVGSPLHF
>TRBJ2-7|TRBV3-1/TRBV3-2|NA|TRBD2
TGTGCCAGCAGCCAAAGAGAGCGGGAGGCTTCCTACGAGCAGTACTTC
CASSQREREASYEQYF
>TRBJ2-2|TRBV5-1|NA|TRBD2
TGCGCCAGCAGCGCCCCAGGACTAGCGGGAGGTCCCACCGGGGAGCTGTTTTTT
CASSAPGLAGGPTGELFF
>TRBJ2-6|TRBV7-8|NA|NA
TGTGCCAGCAGCCCAGTACCCGAGGACAGAGAGCGCTTAAGCGGGGCCAACGTCCTGACTTTC
CASSPVPEDRERLSGANVLTF
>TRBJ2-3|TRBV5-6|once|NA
TGTGCCAGCAGCTTGGGGGCCATGGGGCAGTATTTT
CASSLGAMGQYF
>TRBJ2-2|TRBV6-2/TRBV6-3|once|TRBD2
TGTGCCAGCAGTTCCGTTCGCGGGGGATTCACCGGGGAGCTGTTTTTT
CASSSVRGGFTGELFF
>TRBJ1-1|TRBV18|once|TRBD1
TGTGCCAGCTCACCAGGGCAGGGGGCAATGAACACTGAAGCTTTCTTT
CASSPGQGAMNTEAFF
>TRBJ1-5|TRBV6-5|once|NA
TGTGCCAGCATCACGCGGATGGGCAATCAGCCCCAGCATTTT
CASITRMGNQPQHF
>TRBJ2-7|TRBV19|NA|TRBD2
TGTGCCAGTAGTATTCCGGGACTAGCGGGAGTCTTCGAGCAGTACTTC
CASSIPGLAGVFEQYF
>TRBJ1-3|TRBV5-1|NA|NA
TGCGCCAGCAGCTTGAGAGAGGGAGGAAACACCATATATTTT
CASSLREGGNTIYF
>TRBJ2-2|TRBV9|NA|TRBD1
TGTGCCAGCAGCCCAGGACAGGACACCGGGGAGCTGTTTTTT
CASSPGQDTGELFF
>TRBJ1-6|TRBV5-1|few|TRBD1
TGCGCCAGCAGGTTGTTCCCGGGACAGGGGGATTGGTCCTATAATTCACCCCTCCACTTT
CASRLFPGQGDWSYNSPLHF
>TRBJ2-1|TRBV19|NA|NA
TGTGCCAGTAGCACCTCAGGGGCTAGATCCGATGAGCAGTTCTTC
CASSTSGARSDEQFF
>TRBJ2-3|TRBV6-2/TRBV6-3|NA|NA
TGTGCCAGCAGCACTTCTAATACGCAGTATTTT
CASSTSNTQYF
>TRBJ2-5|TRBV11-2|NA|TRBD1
TGTGCCAGCAGCACAGGGGGCTATCAGGAGACCCAGTACTTC
CASSTGGYQETQYF